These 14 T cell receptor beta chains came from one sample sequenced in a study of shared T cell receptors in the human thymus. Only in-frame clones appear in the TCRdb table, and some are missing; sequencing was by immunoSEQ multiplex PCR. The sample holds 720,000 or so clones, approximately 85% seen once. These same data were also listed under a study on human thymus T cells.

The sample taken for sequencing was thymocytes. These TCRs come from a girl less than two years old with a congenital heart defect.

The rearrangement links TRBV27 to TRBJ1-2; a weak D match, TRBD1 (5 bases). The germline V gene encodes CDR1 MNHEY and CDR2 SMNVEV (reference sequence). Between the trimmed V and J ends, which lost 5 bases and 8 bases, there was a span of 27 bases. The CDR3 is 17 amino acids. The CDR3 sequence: CASSLSAGGRGPGGYTF. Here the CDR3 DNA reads TGTGCCAGCAGTCTGTCGGCCGGGGGGAGGGGCCCCGGAGGCTACACCTTC.

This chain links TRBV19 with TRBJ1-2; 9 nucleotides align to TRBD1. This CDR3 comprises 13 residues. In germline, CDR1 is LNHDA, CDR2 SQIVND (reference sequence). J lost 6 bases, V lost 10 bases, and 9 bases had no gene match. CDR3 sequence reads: CATQPGQGNGYTF. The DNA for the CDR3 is TGTGCCACCCAACCGGGACAGGGCAATGGCTACACCTTC.

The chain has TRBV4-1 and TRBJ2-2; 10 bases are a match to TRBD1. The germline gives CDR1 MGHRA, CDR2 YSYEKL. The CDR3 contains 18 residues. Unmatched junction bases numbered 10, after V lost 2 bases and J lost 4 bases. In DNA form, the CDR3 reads TGCGCCAGCAGCCAAAACGACAGGGGGCTTGGTTGCACCGGGGAGCTGTTTTTT. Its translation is CASSQNDRGLGCTGELFF.

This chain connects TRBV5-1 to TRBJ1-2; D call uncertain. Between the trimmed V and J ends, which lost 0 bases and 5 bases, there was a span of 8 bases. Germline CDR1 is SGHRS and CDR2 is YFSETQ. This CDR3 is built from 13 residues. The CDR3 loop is CASSLGRGYGYTF. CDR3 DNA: TGCGCCAGCAGCTTGGGTCGGGGTTATGGCTACACCTTC.

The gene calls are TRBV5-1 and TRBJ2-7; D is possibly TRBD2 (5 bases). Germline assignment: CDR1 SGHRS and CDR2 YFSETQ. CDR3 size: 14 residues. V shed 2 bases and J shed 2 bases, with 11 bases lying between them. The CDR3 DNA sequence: TGCGCCAGCAGCTTAAGGGAGTGGCCCTACGAGCAGTACTTC. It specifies CASSLREWPYEQYF.

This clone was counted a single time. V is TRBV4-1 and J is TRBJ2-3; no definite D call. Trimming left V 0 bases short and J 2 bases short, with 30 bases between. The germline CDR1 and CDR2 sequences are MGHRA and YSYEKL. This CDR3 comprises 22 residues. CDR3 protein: CASSQDPISLFGQIEDTDTQYF. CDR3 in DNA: TGCGCCAGCAGCCAAGACCCCATCTCTTTATTCGGCCAAATTGAGGACACAGATACGCAGTATTTT.

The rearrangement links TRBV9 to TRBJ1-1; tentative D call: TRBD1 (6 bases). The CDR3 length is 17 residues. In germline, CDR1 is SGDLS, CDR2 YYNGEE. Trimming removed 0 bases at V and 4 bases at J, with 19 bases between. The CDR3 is CASSVGGQVGPTTEAFF. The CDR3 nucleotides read TGTGCCAGCAGCGTAGGGGGACAAGTTGGCCCCACCACTGAAGCTTTCTTT.

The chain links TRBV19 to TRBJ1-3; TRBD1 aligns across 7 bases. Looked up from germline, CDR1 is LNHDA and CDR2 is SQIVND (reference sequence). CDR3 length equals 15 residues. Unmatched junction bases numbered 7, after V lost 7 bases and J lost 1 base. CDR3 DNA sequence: TGTGCCAGTAACCTCGACAGGGTATCTGGAAACACCATATATTTT. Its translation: CASNLDRVSGNTIYF.

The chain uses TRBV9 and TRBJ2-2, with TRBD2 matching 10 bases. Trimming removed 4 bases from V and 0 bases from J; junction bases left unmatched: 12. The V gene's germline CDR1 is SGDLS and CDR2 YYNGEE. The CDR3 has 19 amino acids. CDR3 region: CASSLVSGLAKPNTGELFF. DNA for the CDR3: TGTGCCAGCAGCTTAGTCTCGGGACTAGCGAAACCGAACACCGGGGAGCTGTTTTTT.

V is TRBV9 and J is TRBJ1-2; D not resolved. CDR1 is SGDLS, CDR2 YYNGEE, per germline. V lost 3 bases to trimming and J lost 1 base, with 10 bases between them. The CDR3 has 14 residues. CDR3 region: CASSGRQNNYGYTF. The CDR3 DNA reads TGTGCCAGCAGCGGGAGGCAGAATAACTATGGCTACACCTTC.

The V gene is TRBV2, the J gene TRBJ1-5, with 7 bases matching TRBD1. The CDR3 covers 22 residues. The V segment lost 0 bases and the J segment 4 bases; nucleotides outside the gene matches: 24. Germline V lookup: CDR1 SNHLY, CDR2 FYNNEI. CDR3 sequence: CASSEAEPNSHTRDSGNQPQHF. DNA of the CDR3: TGTGCCAGCAGTGAAGCGGAACCCAACTCCCATACCCGGGACAGCGGTAATCAGCCCCAGCATTTT.

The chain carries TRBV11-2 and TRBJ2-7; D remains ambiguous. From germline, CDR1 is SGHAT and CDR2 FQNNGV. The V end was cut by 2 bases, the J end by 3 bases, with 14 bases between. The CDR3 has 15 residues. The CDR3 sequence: CASSLHPLTLYEQYF. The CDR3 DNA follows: TGTGCCAGCAGCTTACACCCTTTGACACTCTACGAGCAGTACTTC. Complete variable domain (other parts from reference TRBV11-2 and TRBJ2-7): EAGVAQSPRYKIIEKRQSVAFWCNPISGHATLYWYQQILGQGPKLLIQFQNNGVVDDSQLPKDRFSAERLKGVDSTLKIQPAKLEDSAVYLCASSLHPLTLYEQYFGPGTRLTVT.

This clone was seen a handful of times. CDR3 in DNA: TGCGCCAGCAGCCAAGTAGAGAAGACAGGCCCTTCCTACGAGCAGTACTTC. Amino acids: CASSQVEKTGPSYEQYF. The genes are TRBV4-1 and TRBJ2-7; a possible D gene is TRBD1 (6 bases). The CDR3 length is 17 residues. V shed 1 base and J shed 1 base, with 17 bases lying between them. Germline CDR1 reads MGHRA; CDR2 reads YSYEKL.

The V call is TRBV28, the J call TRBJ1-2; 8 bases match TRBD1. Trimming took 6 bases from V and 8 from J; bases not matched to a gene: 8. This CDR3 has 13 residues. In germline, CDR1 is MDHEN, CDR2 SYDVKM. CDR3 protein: CASRTGQGGGYTF. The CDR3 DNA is TGTGCCAGCAGAACTGGACAGGGTGGCGGCTACACCTTC.